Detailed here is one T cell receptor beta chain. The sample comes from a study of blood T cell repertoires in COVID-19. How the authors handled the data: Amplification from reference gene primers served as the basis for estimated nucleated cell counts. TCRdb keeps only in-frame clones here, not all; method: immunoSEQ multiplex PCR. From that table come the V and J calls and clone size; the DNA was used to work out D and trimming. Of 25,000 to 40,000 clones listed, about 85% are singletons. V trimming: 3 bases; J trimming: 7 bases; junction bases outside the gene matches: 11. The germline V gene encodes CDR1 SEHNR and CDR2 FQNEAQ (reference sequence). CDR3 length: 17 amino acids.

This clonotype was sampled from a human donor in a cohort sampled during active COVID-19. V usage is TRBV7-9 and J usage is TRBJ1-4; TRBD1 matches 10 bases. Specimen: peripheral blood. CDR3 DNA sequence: TGTGCCAGCAGCTTCAAAGGGGCGGGACAGGGGCGTGAAAAACTGTTTTTT. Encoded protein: CASSFKGAGQGREKLFF.